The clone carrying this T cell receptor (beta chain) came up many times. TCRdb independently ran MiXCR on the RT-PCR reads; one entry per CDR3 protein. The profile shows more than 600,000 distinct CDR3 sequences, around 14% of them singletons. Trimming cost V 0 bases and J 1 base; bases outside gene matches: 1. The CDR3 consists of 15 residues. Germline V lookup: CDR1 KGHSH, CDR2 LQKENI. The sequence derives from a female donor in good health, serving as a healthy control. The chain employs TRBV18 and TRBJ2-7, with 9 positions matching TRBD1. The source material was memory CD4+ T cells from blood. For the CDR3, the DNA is TGTGCCAGCTCACCACCGGGGACAGGGTCCTACGAGCAGTACTTC. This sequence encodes CASSPPGTGSYEQYF.